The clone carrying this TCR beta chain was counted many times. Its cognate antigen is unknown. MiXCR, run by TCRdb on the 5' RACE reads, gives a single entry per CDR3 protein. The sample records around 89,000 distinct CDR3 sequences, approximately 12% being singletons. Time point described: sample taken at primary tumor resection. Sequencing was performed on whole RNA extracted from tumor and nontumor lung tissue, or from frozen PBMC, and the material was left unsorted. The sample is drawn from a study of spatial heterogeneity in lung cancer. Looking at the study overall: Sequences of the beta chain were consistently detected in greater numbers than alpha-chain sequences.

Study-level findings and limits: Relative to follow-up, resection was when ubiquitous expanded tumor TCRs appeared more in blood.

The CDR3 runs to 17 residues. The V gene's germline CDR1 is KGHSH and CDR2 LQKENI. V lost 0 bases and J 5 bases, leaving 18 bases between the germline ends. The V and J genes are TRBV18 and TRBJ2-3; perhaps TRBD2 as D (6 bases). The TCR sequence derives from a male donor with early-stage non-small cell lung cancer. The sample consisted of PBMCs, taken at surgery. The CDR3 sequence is CASSPPILAATVDTQYF. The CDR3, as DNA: TGTGCCAGCTCACCACCAATTTTAGCGGCCACTGTAGATACGCAGTATTTT.